This TCR beta chain was identified during a study of blood T cell repertoires in COVID-19. On the study more broadly: Specimens from acute and convalescent COVID-19 originated in the United States, Italy and Spain. The cDNA or gDNA used as material had been derived from T cells, B-cell-depleted T cells, or PBMCs.

The CDR3 totals 13 residues. J was trimmed by 6 bases and V by 1 base; bases with no gene match: 6. The germline CDR1 and CDR2 sequences are SQVTM and ANQGSEA. This clone was recorded only once. In the original workflow: Reference gene primer amplification gave estimated nucleated cell counts. The protocol was immunoSEQ multiplex PCR, while the TCRdb copy is restricted to in-frame clones and leaves out a portion. Clone size and the V and J calls come from that table; the DNA yielded D and trimming. The table shows over 100,000 clones, with more than 85% occurring only once. The sample was peripheral blood. This rearrangement joins TRBV29-1 to TRBJ2-7, with TRBD2 identical over 7 bases. The sequence came from a human donor in a cohort sampled during active COVID-19. DNA of the CDR3: TGCAGCGTTGAAGCGGGAGGCCCCAGCGAGCAGTACTTC. Translated, it gives CSVEAGGPSEQYF.